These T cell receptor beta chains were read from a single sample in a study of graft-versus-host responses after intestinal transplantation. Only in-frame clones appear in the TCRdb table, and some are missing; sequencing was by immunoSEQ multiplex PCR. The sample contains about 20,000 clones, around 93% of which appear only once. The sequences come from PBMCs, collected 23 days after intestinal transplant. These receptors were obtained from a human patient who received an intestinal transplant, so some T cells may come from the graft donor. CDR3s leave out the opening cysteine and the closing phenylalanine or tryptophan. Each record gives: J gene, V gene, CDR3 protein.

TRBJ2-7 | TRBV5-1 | ASTLTRAYEQY
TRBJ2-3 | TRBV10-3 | AISQERGADTQY
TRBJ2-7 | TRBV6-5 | ASSYHGQPYEQY
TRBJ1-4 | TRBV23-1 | ASRSGRVEEKLF
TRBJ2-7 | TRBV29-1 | SVFARTGPLYEQY
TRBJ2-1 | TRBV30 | AWSVLRDRESYNEQF
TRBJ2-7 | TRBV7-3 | ASSPPRAPYEQY
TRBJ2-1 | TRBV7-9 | ASSQAIHNEQF
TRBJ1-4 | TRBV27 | ASSFYRFEKLF
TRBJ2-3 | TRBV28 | ASSLGAGYTDTQY
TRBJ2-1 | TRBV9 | ASSKRSGLAGEDEQF
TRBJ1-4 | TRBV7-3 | ASSLTGTGGEKLF
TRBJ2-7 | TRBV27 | ASSLDSYNEQY
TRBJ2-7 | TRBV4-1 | ASSQADLGREQY
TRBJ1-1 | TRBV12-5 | ASGLVIFRDEYTEAF
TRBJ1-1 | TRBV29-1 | SVEAGEYTEAF
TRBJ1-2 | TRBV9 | ASSVEDGYGYT
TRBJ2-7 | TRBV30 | AWSVLASNYEQY
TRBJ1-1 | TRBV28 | ASSFSANSEAF
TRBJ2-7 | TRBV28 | ASSLGDRTYEQY
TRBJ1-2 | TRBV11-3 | ASSPNRNLGKTYGYT
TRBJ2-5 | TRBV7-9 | ASSFPDWEETQY
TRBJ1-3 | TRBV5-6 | ASSGDLPGLDTIY
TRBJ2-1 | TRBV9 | ASSTYSGRVVEQF
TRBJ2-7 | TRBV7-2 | ASSLADPHEQY
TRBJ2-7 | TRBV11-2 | ASSLGGGPYEQY